The rows below give T cell receptor beta chains drawn from one sample of a study of spatial heterogeneity in lung cancer. TCRdb re-derived calls from the 5' RACE reads in MiXCR, one entry per CDR3 protein. The table has some 32,000 distinct CDR3 sequences, under 11% seen once. Sample: PBMCs, taken at follow-up. The origin of the receptors is a female donor with early-stage non-small cell lung cancer. CDR3s include the opening cysteine and the closing phenylalanine or tryptophan. The order of the fields is clone size, J gene, D gene, V gene, CDR3 DNA, CDR3 protein. A D gene is named only where the DNA matches it firmly. Rows may omit the clone size; those that give it use once, few, many or a size class.

many,TRBJ1-2,TRBD1,TRBV6-1,TGTGCCAGCCTGACAGGGGACGCCTATGGCTACACCTTC,CASLTGDAYGYTF
many,TRBJ1-1,NA,TRBV6-2/TRBV6-3,TGTGCCAGCAGTTACCCCCGGGGAGTTAACACTGAAGCTTTCTTT,CASSYPRGVNTEAFF
many,TRBJ2-2,NA,TRBV5-5,TGTGCCAGCAGCTTATATGTCCCGCGCTACACCGGGGAGCTGTTTTTT,CASSLYVPRYTGELFF
NA,TRBJ2-1,TRBD1,TRBV7-2,TGTGCCAGCAGCCTCGGACAGGGGGCCTACAATGAGCAGTTCTTC,CASSLGQGAYNEQFF
many,TRBJ1-6,TRBD1,TRBV2,TGTGCCAGCAGTTCGGTGGGCGGCAGGGGGTTTTCACCCCTCCACTTT,CASSSVGGRGFSPLHF
few,TRBJ2-5,NA,TRBV9,TGTGCCAGCAGCCCTGGTTTGATCAGGGGCGGAGAGACCCAGTACTTC,CASSPGLIRGGETQYF
few,TRBJ1-1,NA,TRBV29-1,TGCAGCGCTGGGGTCAACACTGAAGCTTTCTTT,CSAGVNTEAFF
many,TRBJ2-7,TRBD1,TRBV5-5,TGTGCCAGCAGCTCGCCGGGACAGACCTACGAGCAGTACTTC,CASSSPGQTYEQYF
few,TRBJ2-3,TRBD1,TRBV12-3/TRBV12-4,TGTGCCACCAAGTCGGACCAGGGGGCTTTGACAGATACGCAGTATTTT,CATKSDQGALTDTQYF
few,TRBJ1-5,NA,TRBV5-1,TGCGCCAGCAGCTTGGCAGGGGCCGTTAATCAGCCCCAGCATTTT,CASSLAGAVNQPQHF
many,TRBJ2-1,NA,TRBV4-1,TGCGCCAGCAACCAAGTTCTGACATCCTACAATGAGCAGTTCTTC,CASNQVLTSYNEQFF